A single sample gave rise to the 10 T cell receptor beta chains below, sequenced in a study of blood T cell repertoires in COVID-19. Libraries were prepared by immunoSEQ multiplex PCR; TCRdb keeps only in-frame clonotypes and omits some of them. The profile shows approximately 400,000 clones, 91% of them singletons. Sequenced material: PBMCs or T cells enriched from blood (not recorded which). The source is a woman in her 40s who had been exposed to COVID-19.

The V and J genes are TRBV11-2 and TRBJ2-5; perhaps TRBD2 as D (7 bases). The CDR3 totals 13 residues. V lost 8 bases and J lost 5, with 15 bases in between. Germline V CDR1 and CDR2: SGHAT, FQNNGV. The CDR3: CASGRRGAETQYF. The CDR3 bases are TGTGCCAGCGGACGACGGGGGGCGGAGACCCAGTACTTC.

The V call is TRBV7-9, the J call TRBJ1-1; tentatively, D is TRBD1 (6 bases). This CDR3 region has 14 residues. Trimming cost V 4 bases and J 8 bases, with 17 bases left between them. Germline V gives CDR1 SEHNR, CDR2 FQNEAQ (reference sequence). The CDR3 spells CASSYTGGRSEAFF. The CDR3 nucleotides are TGTGCCAGCAGCTACACCGGGGGGCGCTCCGAAGCTTTCTTT.

The chain's CDR3 is CASSQSPPLATSTDTQYF. In DNA, the CDR3 is TGCGCCAGCAGCCAATCGCCCCCCCTAGCGACTAGCACAGATACGCAGTATTTT. V gene TRBV4-3 combines with J gene TRBJ2-3; a weak D match, TRBD2 (6 bases). V was shortened by 2 bases and J by 0 bases, with 18 bases between the two germline ends. Germline V CDR1 and CDR2: LGHNA, YSLEER. This CDR3 contains 18 residues.

The chain uses TRBV6-1 and TRBJ1-1; D is perhaps TRBD1 (5 bases). This CDR3 comprises 16 residues. Germline V gene sequence: CDR1 MNHNS, CDR2 SASEGT. Trimming stripped 4 bases from V and 2 bases from J, with 17 bases between. The CDR3 bases are TGTGCCAGCAGTGTCTCAGGGAGTAGCGGAAACACTGAAGCTTTCTTT. This gives the protein CASSVSGSSGNTEAFF.

The chain links TRBV6-5 to TRBJ2-7; 8 bases line up with TRBD1. The CDR3 extends over 15 amino acids. J was trimmed by 1 base and V by 2 bases; bases with no gene match: 4. Looked up from germline, CDR1 is MNHEY and CDR2 is SVGAGI. The CDR3 coding sequence is TGTGCCAGCAGTTACGCTACAGGGGGGTCCTACGAGCAGTACTTC. The encoded protein is CASSYATGGSYEQYF.

The chain joins TRBV4-3 to TRBJ1-2; D is perhaps TRBD1 (6 bases). V was pared by 4 bases and J by 3 bases, with 9 bases between. The length of the CDR3 is 13 residues. Germline assignment: CDR1 LGHNA and CDR2 YSLEER. The CDR3 DNA is TGCGCCAGCAGCCCAGGGGAATACTATGGCTACACCTTC. Protein: CASSPGEYYGYTF.

This clone was observed a handful of times. The chain is built from TRBV12-5 and TRBJ2-7; possibly TRBD1 for D (6 bases). The germline V and J ends were trimmed by 6 bases and 3 bases, with 15 bases remaining between them. Germline lookup yields CDR1 LGHNT and CDR2 FRNRAP. This CDR3 has 14 residues. In DNA form, the CDR3 reads TGTGCTAGTGGAGTACAGGGCTATTACTACGAGCAGTACTTC. This codes for CASGVQGYYYEQYF. Supplemented by reference TRBV12-5 and TRBJ2-7, the full variable domain reads DARVTQTPRHKVTEMGQEVTMRCQPILGHNTVFWYRQTMMQGLELLAYFRNRAPLDDSGMPKDRFSAEMPDATLATLKIQPSEPRDSAVYFCASGVQGYYYEQYFGPGTRLTVT.

The rearrangement uses TRBV18 and TRBJ2-7; 8 positions agree with TRBD1. Germline loops: CDR1 KGHSH, CDR2 LQKENI. CDR3 length: 15 residues. The J segment lost 7 bases and the V segment lost 2 bases, leaving 10 bases of the junction unmatched. The CDR3 DNA sequence: TGTGCCAGCTCACCAGCGACAGGGGAATTAGGGGAGCAGTACTTC. Amino acid sequence: CASSPATGELGEQYF.

V is TRBV5-1 and J is TRBJ1-1, with 8 bases that match TRBD1. V lost 5 bases and J lost 5; bases outside the gene matches: 11. The CDR3 is made up of 15 amino acids. CDR1 and CDR2 from the germline V gene are SGHRS and YFSETQ. The CDR3 sequence is CASSFVRDRRTEAFF. CDR3 nucleotides: TGCGCCAGCAGTTTCGTCCGGGACAGGAGGACTGAAGCTTTCTTT.

The J gene is TRBJ2-1, the V gene TRBV3-1 (or the pseudogene TRBV3-2); TRBD2 matches 14 bases. The germline CDR1 and CDR2 sequences are LGHDT and YNNKEL (reference sequence). There are 17 residues in the CDR3. J lost 4 bases, V lost 4 bases, and 6 bases had no gene match. The CDR3 DNA reads as TGTGCCAGCAGCCTTGGGACTAGCGGGGGCATATACAATGAGCAGTTCTTC. It translates to CASSLGTSGGIYNEQFF.